The clone carrying this T cell receptor beta chain was found a few times. Antigen: not known. Cells stained for CD3, CD4, CD8, CD45RA and CD27 were sorted into four subsets. Effector memory cells were sorted as CD45RA-CD27-, EMRA cells as CD45RA+CD27-. Deletions cut 6 bases from V and 0 bases from J, with 9 bases between. The CDR3 is 14 amino acids. CDR1 MNHEY and CDR2 SVGAGI come from the germline V gene. This record belongs to a study of naive and memory T cell subsets. Both TRBC1 and TRBC2 were covered by a beta constant-region primer of two equimolar oligonucleotides. TCRdb redid the calling of the UMI-ligation and nested PCR reads with MiXCR, one entry per CDR3 protein. The data show tens of thousands of distinct CDR3 sequences, with roughly 15% seen just once and roughly a fifth held by the top ten. General study results and limits: In naive cells, over 90% of TCR sequences were seen only once. Naive and memory repertoire findings lacked a ground truth for validation.

The sequence was obtained from a human donor in good health. Material: effector memory CD4+ T cells from blood. Subset of the sample: effector memory, CD45RA- CD27-. The V call is TRBV6-5, the J call TRBJ2-1, with D unclear. The DNA for the CDR3 is TGTGCCAGCAGGAGCCTGGGCTCCTACAATGAGCAGTTCTTC. It translates to CASRSLGSYNEQFF.